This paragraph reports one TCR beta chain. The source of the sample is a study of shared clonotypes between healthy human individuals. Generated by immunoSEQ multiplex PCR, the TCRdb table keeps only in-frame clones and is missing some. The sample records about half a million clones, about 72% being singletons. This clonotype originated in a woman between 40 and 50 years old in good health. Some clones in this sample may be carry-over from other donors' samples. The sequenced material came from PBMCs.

In DNA, the CDR3 is TGCGCCAGCAGCCTTAAAGGGGAAAACATTCAGTACTTC. It yields the protein CASSLKGENIQYF. This chain joins TRBV4-3 and TRBJ2-4; a weak D match, TRBD1 (5 bases). V was shortened by 4 bases and J by 5 bases, with 9 bases between the two germline ends. Germline CDR1 LGHNA, CDR2 YSLEER. The CDR3 consists of 13 residues.